This T cell receptor beta chain originates from a study of human T cells and chemical hapten exposure. Study as a whole: Patients got weekly scalp diphenylcyclopropenone doses over the approximately 24-week study. General study points: Following DPC sensitization, TCRs present above 1 in 1000 frequency showed no change. Controls had significantly fewer large CDR3 similarity clusters than were formed by expanded TCRs.

CDR3 length equals 15 residues. CDR1 and CDR2 from the germline V gene are MNHNY and SVGAGI (reference sequence). The V gene lost 7 bases and the J gene lost 5 bases, with 18 bases spanning the gap. TCRdb reprocessed the RACE reads via MiXCR and lists one record per CDR3 protein. This sample has fewer than 70,000 distinct CDR3 sequences; 6.5% to 8.5% occur once, and the top ten carry approximately 1.6%. Time point meaning: pre-sensitization, week 0. Treatment defined: therapeutic diphenylcyclopropenone sensitization with weekly scalp DPC. Those who donated were patients with alopecia, 18 to 70 years of age, and suitable for DPC. Many counts were recorded for this clonotype. Its target is unknown.

The chain has TRBV6-6 and TRBJ1-5, with no clear D. The TCR originated in a woman aged 30 to 39 with alopecia areata. Some clones in this sample may be carry-over from other donors' samples. The material was whole blood, obtained in connection with sensitization to the hapten diphenylcyclopropenone (DPC). The CDR3 is CASTTVEGQHQPQHF. In DNA, the CDR3 is TGTGCCAGCACCACGGTCGAAGGGCAACATCAGCCCCAGCATTTT.